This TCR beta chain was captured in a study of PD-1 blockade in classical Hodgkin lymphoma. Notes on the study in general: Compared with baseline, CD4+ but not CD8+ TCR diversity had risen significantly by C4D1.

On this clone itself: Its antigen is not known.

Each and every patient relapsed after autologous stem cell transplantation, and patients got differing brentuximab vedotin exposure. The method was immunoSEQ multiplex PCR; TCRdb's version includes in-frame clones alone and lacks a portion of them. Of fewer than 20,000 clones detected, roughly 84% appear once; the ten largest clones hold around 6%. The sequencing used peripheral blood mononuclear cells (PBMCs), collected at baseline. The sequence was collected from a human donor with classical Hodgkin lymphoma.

The CDR3 DNA sequence: TGTGCCAGCAGCTTGGGAGGGCGGGTAAGAGACGAGCAGTACTTC. It specifies CASSLGGRVRDEQYF. J is TRBJ2-7 and V is TRBV5-6; tentative D call: TRBD2 (5 bases). Germline V gives CDR1 SGHDT, CDR2 YYEEEE. The CDR3 loop spans 15 amino acids. The ends were cut back, 0 bases at V and 5 bases at J, with 15 bases in the middle.